This T cell receptor beta chain comes out of a study of T cells after posttransplantation cyclophosphamide. On the day of bone marrow donation, the related graft donor provided peripheral blood. This clone has only a few counts. Antigen specificity is unknown. The assay was immunoSEQ multiplex PCR, and TCRdb's table has in-frame clones only and misses some. The data show roughly 70,000 clones, about 93% seen once. The study, taken as a whole, reports: Later blood repertoires were often dominated by clones from the donor CD8+ memory compartment. Tissue-infiltrating T cells from skin or gut overlapped little with blood T cells.

This clonotype was obtained from a woman younger than 45 in good health and a related stem cell transplant donor. Sequenced material: PBMCs.

The CDR3 sequence: CASSDSSGGADTQYF. The CDR3 region has the DNA TGTGCCAGCAGTGACTCTAGCGGGGGGGCAGATACGCAGTATTTT. The rearrangement uses TRBV6-4 and TRBJ2-3, with TRBD2 identical over 11 bases. The ends lost 0 bases at V and 4 bases at J; junction bases unmatched: 0. Germline V gene sequence: CDR1 MRHNA, CDR2 SNTAGT. CDR3 length: 15 residues.